By frequency in the sample, the clone carrying this TCR beta chain is medium-sized. Its target is unknown. The sample comes from a study of somatic mutations in cytotoxic T cells in rheumatoid arthritis. Study conclusions and caveats: Only rheumatoid arthritis patients, not healthy controls, showed CD8+ clonality increasing with age.

Clones were sequenced by immunoSEQ multiplex PCR, and TCRdb holds only the in-frame ones, with some missing. The data contain more than 15,000 clones, just under 85% of them singletons. Trimming pared 2 bases from V and 4 bases from J, leaving 14 bases between. Per the germline V gene, CDR1 is MNHEY and CDR2 is SVGAGI. The CDR3 loop spans 15 amino acids. The clonotype was recovered from an adult with rheumatoid arthritis. The J gene is TRBJ1-2, the V gene TRBV6-5, with unresolved D. The sample was CD8+ T cells sorted from blood. The CDR3 loop is CASSYRSRELYGYTF. CDR3 DNA: TGTGCCAGCAGTTACAGGTCGCGGGAGCTCTATGGCTACACCTTC.